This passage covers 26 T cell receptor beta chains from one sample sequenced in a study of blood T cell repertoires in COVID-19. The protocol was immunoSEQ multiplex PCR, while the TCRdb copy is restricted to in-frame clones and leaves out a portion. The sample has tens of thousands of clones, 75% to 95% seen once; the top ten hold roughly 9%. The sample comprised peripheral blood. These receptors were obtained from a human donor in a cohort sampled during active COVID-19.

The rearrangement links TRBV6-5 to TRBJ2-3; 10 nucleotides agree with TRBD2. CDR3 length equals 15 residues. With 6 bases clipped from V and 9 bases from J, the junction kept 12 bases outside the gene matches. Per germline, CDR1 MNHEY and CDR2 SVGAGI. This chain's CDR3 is CASSRAGGGLGTQYF. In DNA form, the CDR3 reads TGTGCCAGCAGCCGAGCGGGAGGGGGACTGGGGACGCAGTATTTT.

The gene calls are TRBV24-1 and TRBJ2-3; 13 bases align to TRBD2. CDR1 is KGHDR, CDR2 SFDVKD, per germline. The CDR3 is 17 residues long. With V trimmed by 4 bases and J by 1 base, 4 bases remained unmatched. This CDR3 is CATSDNGLAGGTDTQYF. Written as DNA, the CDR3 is TGTGCCACCAGTGACAACGGACTAGCGGGGGGCACAGATACGCAGTATTTT.

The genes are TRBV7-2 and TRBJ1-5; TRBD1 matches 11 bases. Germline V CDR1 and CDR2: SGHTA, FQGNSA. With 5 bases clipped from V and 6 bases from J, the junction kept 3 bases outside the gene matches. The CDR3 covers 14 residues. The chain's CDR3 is CASSVGTGGQPQHF. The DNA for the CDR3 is TGTGCCAGCAGCGTGGGGACAGGGGGTCAGCCCCAGCATTTT.

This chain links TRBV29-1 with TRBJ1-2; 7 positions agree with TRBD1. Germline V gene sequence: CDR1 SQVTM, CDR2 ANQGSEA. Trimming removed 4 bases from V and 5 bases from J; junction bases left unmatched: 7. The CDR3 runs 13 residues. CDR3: CSVVWGQKYGYTF. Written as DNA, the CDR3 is TGCAGCGTTGTTTGGGGACAGAAATATGGCTACACCTTC. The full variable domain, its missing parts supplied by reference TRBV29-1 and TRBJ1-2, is SAVISQKPSRDICQRGTSLTIQCQVDSQVTMMFWYRQQPGQSLTLIATANQGSEATYESGFVIDKFPISRPNLTFSTLTVSNMSPEDSSIYLCSVVWGQKYGYTFGSGTRLTVV.

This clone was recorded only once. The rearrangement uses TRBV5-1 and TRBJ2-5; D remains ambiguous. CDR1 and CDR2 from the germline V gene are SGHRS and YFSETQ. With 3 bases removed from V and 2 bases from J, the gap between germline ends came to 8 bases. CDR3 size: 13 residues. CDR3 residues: CASSSQSQETQYF. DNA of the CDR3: TGCGCCAGCAGCTCACAGAGTCAAGAGACCCAGTACTTC.

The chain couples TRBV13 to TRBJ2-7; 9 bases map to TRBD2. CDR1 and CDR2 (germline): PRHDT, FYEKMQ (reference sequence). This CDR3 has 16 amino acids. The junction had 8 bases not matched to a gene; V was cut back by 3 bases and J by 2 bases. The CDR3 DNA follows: TGTGCCAGCAGCTTCCCGGCGGGAGGGATGACCTACGAGCAGTACTTC. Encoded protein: CASSFPAGGMTYEQYF.

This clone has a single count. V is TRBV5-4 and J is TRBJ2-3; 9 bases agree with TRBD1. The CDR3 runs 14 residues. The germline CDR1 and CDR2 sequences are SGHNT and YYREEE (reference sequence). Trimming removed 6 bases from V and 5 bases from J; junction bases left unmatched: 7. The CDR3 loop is CASKGTGNKDTQYF. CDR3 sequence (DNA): TGTGCCAGCAAGGGGACAGGGAATAAAGATACGCAGTATTTT.

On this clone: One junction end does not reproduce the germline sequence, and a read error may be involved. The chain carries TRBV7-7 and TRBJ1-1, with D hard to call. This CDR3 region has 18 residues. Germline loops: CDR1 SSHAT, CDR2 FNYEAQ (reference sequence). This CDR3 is CASSLGPGRPNLNTEAFF. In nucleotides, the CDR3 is TGTGCTAGCAGCTTAGGACCGGGTAGGCCTAACCTAAACACTGAAGCTTTCTTT.

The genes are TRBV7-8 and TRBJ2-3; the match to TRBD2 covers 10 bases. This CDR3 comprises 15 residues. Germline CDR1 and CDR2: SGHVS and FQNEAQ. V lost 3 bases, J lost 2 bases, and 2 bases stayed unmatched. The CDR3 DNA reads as TGTGCCAGCAGCTTTAGCGGGGGGCCCACAGATACGCAGTATTTT. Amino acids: CASSFSGGPTDTQYF. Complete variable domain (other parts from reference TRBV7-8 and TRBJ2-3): GAGVSQSPRYKVAKRGQDVALRCDPISGHVSLFWYQQALGQGPEFLTYFQNEAQLDKSGLPSDRFFAERPEGSVSTLKIQRTQQEDSAVYLCASSFSGGPTDTQYFGPGTRLTVL.

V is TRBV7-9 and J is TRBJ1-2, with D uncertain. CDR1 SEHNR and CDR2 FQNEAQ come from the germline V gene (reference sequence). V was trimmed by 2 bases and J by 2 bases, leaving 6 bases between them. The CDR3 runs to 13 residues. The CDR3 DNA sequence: TGTGCCAGCAGCTTAACCGAGAACTATGGCTACACCTTC. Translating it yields CASSLTENYGYTF.

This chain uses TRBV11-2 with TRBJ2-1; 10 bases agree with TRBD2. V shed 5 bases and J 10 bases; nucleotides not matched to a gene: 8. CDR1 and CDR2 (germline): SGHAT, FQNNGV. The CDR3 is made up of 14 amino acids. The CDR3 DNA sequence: TGTGCCAGCAGCGGGCTTAGCGGGGGGAGAGAGCAGTTCTTC. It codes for CASSGLSGGREQFF.

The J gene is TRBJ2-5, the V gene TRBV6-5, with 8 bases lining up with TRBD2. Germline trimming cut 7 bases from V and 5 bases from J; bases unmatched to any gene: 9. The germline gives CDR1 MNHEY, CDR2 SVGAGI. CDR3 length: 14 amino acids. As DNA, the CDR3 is TGTGCCAGCACCGAGGCTCAGCGGGGGGAGACCCAGTACTTC. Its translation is CASTEAQRGETQYF.

CDR3 DNA: TGTGCCAGCAGCTTAAACGGACTTACAGATACGCAGTATTTT. This gives the protein CASSLNGLTDTQYF. V and J are TRBV7-3 and TRBJ2-3; D might be TRBD2 (5 bases). The CDR3 has 14 amino acids. V gave up 1 base and J gave up 3 bases, with 8 bases separating them. CDR1 and CDR2 (germline): SGHTA, FQGTGA.

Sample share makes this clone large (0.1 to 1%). The CDR3 spells CASTLVDTQYF. The CDR3 DNA follows: TGTGCCAGCACCCTCGTTGATACGCAGTATTTT. The genes are TRBV7-9 and TRBJ2-3; D ambiguous. The CDR3 contains 11 residues. The ends were cut back, 7 bases at V and 6 bases at J, with 8 bases in the middle. Germline values: CDR1 SEHNR, CDR2 FQNEAQ (reference sequence).

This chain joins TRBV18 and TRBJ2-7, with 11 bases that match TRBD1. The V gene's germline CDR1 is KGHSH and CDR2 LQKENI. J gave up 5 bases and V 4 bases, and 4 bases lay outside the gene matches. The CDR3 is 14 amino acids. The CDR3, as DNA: TGTGCCAGCTCACGTCAGGGACAGGGGGACGAGCAGTACTTC. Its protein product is CASSRQGQGDEQYF. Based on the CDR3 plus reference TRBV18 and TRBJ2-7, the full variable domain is NAGVMQNPRHLVRRRGQEARLRCSPMKGHSHVYWYRQLPEEGLKFMVYLQKENIIDESGMPKERFSAEFPKEGPSILRIQQVVRGDSAAYFCASSRQGQGDEQYFGPGTRLTVT.

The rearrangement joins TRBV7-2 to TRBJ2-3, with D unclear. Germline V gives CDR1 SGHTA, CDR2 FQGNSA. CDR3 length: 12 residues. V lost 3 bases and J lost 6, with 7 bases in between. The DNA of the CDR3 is TGTGCCAGCAGCTTCTCCTCCGATACGCAGTATTTT. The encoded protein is CASSFSSDTQYF.

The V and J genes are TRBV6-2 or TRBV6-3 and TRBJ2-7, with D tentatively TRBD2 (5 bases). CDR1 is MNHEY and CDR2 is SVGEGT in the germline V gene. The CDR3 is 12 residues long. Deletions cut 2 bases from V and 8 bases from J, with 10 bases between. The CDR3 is CASSYPLAQQYF. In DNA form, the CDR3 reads TGTGCCAGCAGTTACCCCCTAGCCCAGCAGTACTTC.

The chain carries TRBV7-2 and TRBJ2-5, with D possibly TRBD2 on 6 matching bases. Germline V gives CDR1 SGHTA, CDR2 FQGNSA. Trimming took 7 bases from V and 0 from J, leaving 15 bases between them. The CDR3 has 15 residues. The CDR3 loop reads CASTTPAGYQETQYF. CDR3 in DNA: TGTGCCAGCACCACACCGGCGGGGTACCAAGAGACCCAGTACTTC. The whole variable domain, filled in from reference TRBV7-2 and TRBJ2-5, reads GAGVSQSPSNKVTEKGKDVELRCDPISGHTALYWYRQSLGQGLEFLIYFQGNSAPDKSGLPSDRFSAERTGGSVSTLTIQRTQQEDSAVYLCASTTPAGYQETQYFGPGTRLLVL.

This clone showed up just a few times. The CDR3, as DNA: TGTGCCAGCAGCTTGGCCGTCTCAAGCCGTTCGGAGACCCAGTACTTC. Encoded protein: CASSLAVSSRSETQYF. This rearrangement joins TRBV5-8 to TRBJ2-5; D uncertain. Germline CDR1 and CDR2: SGHTS and YDEGEE. The length of the CDR3 is 16 residues. Trimming stripped 0 bases from V and 5 bases from J, with 17 bases between.

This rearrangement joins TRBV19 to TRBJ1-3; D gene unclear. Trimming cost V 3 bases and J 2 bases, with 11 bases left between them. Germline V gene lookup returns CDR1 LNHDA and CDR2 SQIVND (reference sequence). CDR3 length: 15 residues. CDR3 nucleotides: TGTGCCAGTAGTATTAACAGCCTGACTGGAAACACCATATATTTT. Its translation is CASSINSLTGNTIYF.

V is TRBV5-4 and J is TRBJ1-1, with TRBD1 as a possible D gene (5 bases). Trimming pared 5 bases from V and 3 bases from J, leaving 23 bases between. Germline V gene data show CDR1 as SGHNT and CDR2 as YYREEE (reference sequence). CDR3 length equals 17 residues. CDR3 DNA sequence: TGTGCCAGCAGATTAATGAGGCTGGGGCTGGGCGACACTGAAGCTTTCTTT. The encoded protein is CASRLMRLGLGDTEAFF.

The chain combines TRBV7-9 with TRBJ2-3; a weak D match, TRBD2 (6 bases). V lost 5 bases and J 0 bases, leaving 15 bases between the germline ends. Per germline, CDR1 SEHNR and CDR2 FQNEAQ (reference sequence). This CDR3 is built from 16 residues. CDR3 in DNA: TGTGCCAGCAGCCGGAGGGTGGCCAGTAGCACAGATACGCAGTATTTT. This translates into CASSRRVASSTDTQYF. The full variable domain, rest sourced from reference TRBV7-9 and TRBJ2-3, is DTGVSQNPRHKITKRGQNVTFRCDPISEHNRLYWYRQTLGQGPEFLTYFQNEAQLEKSRLLSDRFSAERPKGSFSTLEIQRTEQGDSAMYLCASSRRVASSTDTQYFGPGTRLTVL.

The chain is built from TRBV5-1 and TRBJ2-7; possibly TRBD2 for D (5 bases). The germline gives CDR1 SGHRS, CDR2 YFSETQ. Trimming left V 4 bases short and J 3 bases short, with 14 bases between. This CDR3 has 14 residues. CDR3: CASSLQSGLYEQYF. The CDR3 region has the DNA TGCGCCAGCAGCCTCCAGTCAGGACTCTACGAGCAGTACTTC. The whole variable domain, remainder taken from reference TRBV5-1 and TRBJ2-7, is KAGVTQTPRYLIKTRGQQVTLSCSPISGHRSVSWYQQTPGQGLQFLFEYFSETQRNKGNFPGRFSGRQFSNSRSEMNVSTLELGDSALYLCASSLQSGLYEQYFGPGTRLTVT.

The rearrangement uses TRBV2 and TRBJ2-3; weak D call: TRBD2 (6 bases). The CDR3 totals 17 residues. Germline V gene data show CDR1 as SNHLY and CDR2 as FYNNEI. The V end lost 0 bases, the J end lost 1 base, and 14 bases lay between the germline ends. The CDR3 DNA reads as TGTGCCAGCAGTGAAGCGGTCTCGGGAGTGGGCACAGATACGCAGTATTTT. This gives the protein CASSEAVSGVGTDTQYF.

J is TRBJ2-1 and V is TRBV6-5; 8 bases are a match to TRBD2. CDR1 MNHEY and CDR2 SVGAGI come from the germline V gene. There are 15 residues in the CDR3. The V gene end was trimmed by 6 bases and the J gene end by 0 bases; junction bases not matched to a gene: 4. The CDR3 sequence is CASRVAGPSYNEQFF. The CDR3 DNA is TGTGCCAGCAGAGTAGCGGGACCCTCCTACAATGAGCAGTTCTTC.

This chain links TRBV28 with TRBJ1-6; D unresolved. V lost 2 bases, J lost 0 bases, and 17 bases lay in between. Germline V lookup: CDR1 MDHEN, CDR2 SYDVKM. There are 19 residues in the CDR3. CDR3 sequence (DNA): TGTGCCAGCAGTTTACTTTTACGGGAGCTAAGCTCCTATAATTCACCCCTCCACTTT. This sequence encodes CASSLLLRELSSYNSPLHF.